A selection of T cell receptor beta chains follows, all from one sample in a study of identical twins. TCRdb reanalysed the 5' RACE reads using MiXCR and keeps one entry per CDR3 protein. The table has 690,000 or so distinct CDR3 sequences, around 6.1% seen once. Source material: naive T cells sorted from blood. The origin of the receptors is a man aged 18 to 30 in good health. Each CDR3 is given with its conserved first and last residue. The D gene is left open where the match is weak. Part of the rows lack a size; the others show once, few, many or a class for expanded clones.

TGTGCCAGCAGCCCTTCACTAGATTCGGCCGAGCAGTACTTC	CASSPSLDSAEQYF	.	.	TRBV5-6	TRBJ2-7
TGCAGCGTTGGTGGTAGCGGGAGTAGAACCTACAATGAGCAGTTCTTC	CSVGGSGSRTYNEQFF	many	TRBD2	TRBV29-1	TRBJ2-1
TGTGCCATCAGTGGGAGGGACGCCGCGGGCTACACCTTC	CAISGRDAAGYTF	.	.	TRBV10-3	TRBJ1-2
TGTGCCAGTTCGGGGGACCAGCCCCAGCATTTT	CASSGDQPQHF	few	.	TRBV28	TRBJ1-5
TGTGCCAGCAGCCGACGTTTGACTAGCGGGGGGCAAGAGACCCAGTACTTC	CASSRRLTSGGQETQYF	many	TRBD2	TRBV28	TRBJ2-5
TGTGCCAGCTCCGAGGGGACACAGGGTTGGGGCAATCAGCCCCAGCATTTT	CASSEGTQGWGNQPQHF	few	.	TRBV18	TRBJ1-5
TGCAGTGCTAGCCCCTCCTTAGCGGGAGGCTTCCACGAGCAGTACTTC	CSASPSLAGGFHEQYF	few	TRBD2	TRBV20-1	TRBJ2-7
TGCGGAGGGACCCCGGCCCTCACAGATACGCAGTATTTT	CGGTPALTDTQYF	many	.	TRBV20-1	TRBJ2-3
TGCGCCAGCAGCGGCAAGGGGGGTACTGAAGCTTTCTTT	CASSGKGGTEAFF	few	.	TRBV5-1	TRBJ1-1
TGCAGTGCCGTCGGGACAGCAACTAATGAAAAACTGTTTTTT	CSAVGTATNEKLFF	.	TRBD1	TRBV20-1	TRBJ1-4
TGCGCCAGCAGCCCGGCCGGGACTAGAGATGGCGAGCAGTACTTC	CASSPAGTRDGEQYF	few	TRBD2	TRBV5-1	TRBJ2-7
TGCAGTGCTAGAGCTACATGGGGTAGCGGGAAAGCCTACAATGAGCAGTTCTTC	CSARATWGSGKAYNEQFF	many	TRBD2	TRBV20-1	TRBJ2-1
TGCAGTACTCCGGGACTAGCGACCGGCGAGCAGTACTTC	CSTPGLATGEQYF	few	TRBD2	TRBV20-1	TRBJ2-7
TGCAGCACGGACACGGGGGGCACCTTC	CSTDTGGTF	many	.	TRBV29-1	TRBJ1-2
TGCGCCAGCAGCTTAGCCAGGGTGGACACCGGGGAGCTGTTTTTT	CASSLARVDTGELFF	many	.	TRBV5-1	TRBJ2-2
TGTGCCAGCAGTCCACAGGCCCTCGGCAATCAGCCCCAGCATTTT	CASSPQALGNQPQHF	few	.	TRBV2	TRBJ1-5
TGCAGTGCTAGGTCAGCGAACAATCAGCCCCAGCATTTT	CSARSANNQPQHF	many	.	TRBV20-1	TRBJ1-5
TGTGCCAGCAGTTCGCGTCGACTGTGGGAGCAGTTCTTC	CASSSRRLWEQFF	many	.	TRBV12-3/TRBV12-4	TRBJ2-1
TGTGCCAGCAGCCAAGATAGACAGCCCTCTGGAAACACCATATATTTT	CASSQDRQPSGNTIYF	few	.	TRBV3-1	TRBJ1-3
TGCGCCACCAGTGACGGGACAGTACAAGAGACCCAGTACTTC	CATSDGTVQETQYF	few	TRBD1	TRBV24-1	TRBJ2-5
TGCAGTGCTAGAGCCAAGCGGACCCTCACAGATACGCAGTATTTT	CSARAKRTLTDTQYF	many	.	TRBV20-1	TRBJ2-3
TGTGCCAGCATGCCGGGGATCGGGTCCGGACTTACCCTAGCCAAAAACATTCAGTACTTC	CASMPGIGSGLTLAKNIQYF	few	.	TRBV11-1	TRBJ2-4